Sequencing of this T cell receptor (beta chain) was carried out in a study of CXCR3-negative and CXCR3-positive naive CD8 T cells. UMI-labeled 5' RACE yielded the TRB cDNA libraries. TCRdb processed the 5' RACE reads again and assigns one entry to each CDR3 protein, with no DNA. The sample holds around 81,000 distinct CDR3 sequences. Germline V gene sequence: CDR1 SQVTM, CDR2 ANQGSEA. The CDR3 has 12 residues. The clonotype comes from a human donor in good health. Some clones in this sample may be carry-over from other donors' samples. The chain joins TRBV29-1 to TRBJ1-1; absent DNA, TCRdb's TRBD1 call cannot be checked. The material sequenced was naive CXCR3- CD8+ T cells from blood. Subset meaning: CD45RO-CCR7+CD27+CD95- naive CD8+ T cells lacking CXCR3 (TNR3-). CDR3 protein: CSVEGRGTEAFF.